Described below is a single TCR beta chain sequence and its context. Antigen unknown. The sample is drawn from a study of beta chain features in type 1 diabetes. General study results and limits: Shorter TCRB CDR3s, moderately but significantly so, were found in Type 1 diabetes patients in all four CD4+ subsets.

Expressed TCRB transcripts were sequenced because the entire RNA isolate underwent reverse transcription. Here immunoSEQ multiplex PCR was the method, and the copy in TCRdb shows in-frame clones only, minus some. The sample includes roughly 150,000 clones, approximately 62% seen only once; the top ten take 0.08% to 0.095%. The CDR3 is 13 residues long. V dropped 3 bases and J dropped 3; count of bases not matched to a gene: 4. Germline CDR1 SQVTM, CDR2 ANQGSEA. The chain recombines TRBV29-1 with TRBJ2-7, with TRBD2 identical over 8 bases. The specimen sequenced was naive CD4+ T cells from blood. The receptor was isolated from a man under 40 with type 1 diabetes. The CDR3 region has the DNA TGCAGCGTTGACTGGGGACTAGGCTACGAGCAGTACTTC. Translated, it gives CSVDWGLGYEQYF.